One and the same sample provided the 12 T cell receptor beta chains below, sequenced in a study of sequential checkpoint blockade in melanoma. Profiling relied on immunoSEQ multiplex PCR, and the TCRdb table lists in-frame clones only, not all of them. The data show tens of thousands of clones, with about 88% seen just once and around 11% held by the top ten. The treatment here: randomized to nivolumab then ipilimumab (arm A) or the reverse (arm B). Sample: CD8+ T cells sorted from blood (inferred from file names), taken from a patient given nivolumab and ipilimumab in sequence. These receptors all stem from a human donor with melanoma.

The chain combines TRBV11-2 with TRBJ2-7; 11 nucleotides agree with TRBD2. V was clipped by 3 bases and J by 3 bases; unmatched bases: 4. This CDR3 has 15 residues. Germline V lookup: CDR1 SGHAT, CDR2 FQNNGV. The CDR3 sequence: CASSFTSGSFYEQYF. Here the CDR3 DNA reads TGTGCCAGCAGCTTTACTAGCGGGAGTTTCTACGAGCAGTACTTC.

This clone is a singleton in its sample. The J gene is TRBJ1-4, the V gene TRBV9; the D is unclear. Trimming cost V 1 base and J 3 bases, with 10 bases left between them. Germline V lookup: CDR1 SGDLS, CDR2 YYNGEE. This CDR3 region has 15 residues. The CDR3 spells CASSVSGWANEKLFF. CDR3 coding DNA: TGTGCCAGCAGCGTATCGGGGTGGGCTAATGAAAAACTGTTTTTT.

This chain's CDR3 is CASSPRDKNTGELFF. The CDR3 DNA reads as TGTGCCAGCAGCCCGAGGGACAAAAACACCGGGGAGCTGTTTTTT. This chain links TRBV28 with TRBJ2-2, with D possibly TRBD1 on 6 matching bases. The CDR3 totals 15 residues. Germline-derived CDR1 and CDR2 are MDHEN and SYDVKM. The germline V and J ends were trimmed by 6 bases and 2 bases, with 13 bases remaining between them.

The chain employs TRBV11-2 and TRBJ1-3; 10 bases fit TRBD1. The germline V gene has CDR1 SGHAT and CDR2 FQNNGV. With V trimmed by 1 base and J by 1 base, 4 bases remained unmatched. The CDR3 spans 17 residues. The DNA of the CDR3 is TGTGCCAGCAGCTTAGCGGGACAGGGGTCTTCTGGAAACACCATATATTTT. It specifies CASSLAGQGSSGNTIYF.

The gene calls are TRBV19 and TRBJ1-5; 7 nucleotides agree with TRBD1. This CDR3 is built from 15 residues. The J segment lost 2 bases and the V segment lost 5 bases, leaving 6 bases of the junction unmatched. Germline CDR1 is LNHDA and CDR2 is SQIVND (reference sequence). The CDR3 loop reads CASSDDRAGNQPQHF. The CDR3 DNA sequence: TGTGCCAGTAGTGACGACAGGGCGGGCAATCAGCCCCAGCATTTT.

The chain has TRBV7-6 and TRBJ2-2, with a tentative D call TRBD1 (5 bases). The CDR3 runs to 11 residues. CDR1 is SGHVS and CDR2 is FNYEAQ in the germline V gene. V dropped 8 bases and J dropped 6 bases, with 7 bases sitting between them. The DNA for the CDR3 is TGTGCCAGCGGGGCGGCCGGGGAGCTGTTTTTT. This codes for CASGAAGELFF.

The chain has TRBV6-5 and TRBJ2-5, with D maybe TRBD2 (7 bases). Per the germline V gene, CDR1 is MNHEY and CDR2 is SVGAGI. V lost 5 bases to trimming and J lost 4 bases, with 17 bases between them. This CDR3 is built from 15 residues. CDR3 DNA: TGTGCCAGCAGTCCCACGGGGGGCTCGGGAGAGACCCAGTACTTC. This gives the protein CASSPTGGSGETQYF.

The rearrangement joins TRBV2 to TRBJ2-5, with TRBD1 matching 9 bases. The ends lost 5 bases at V and 2 bases at J; junction bases unmatched: 6. The CDR3 is made up of 15 amino acids. The germline V gene has CDR1 SNHLY and CDR2 FYNNEI. The CDR3 region has the DNA TGTGCCAGCAGTCCTTGGACAGGGGTTCAAGAGACCCAGTACTTC. It translates to CASSPWTGVQETQYF.

CDR3 sequence: CASSFGQGVNEKLFF. The CDR3, as DNA: TGTGCCAGCAGTTTCGGACAGGGCGTGAATGAAAAACTGTTTTTT. The chain is built from TRBV27 and TRBJ1-4, with 8 bases aligning to TRBD1. The junction had 5 bases not matched to a gene; V was cut back by 3 bases and J by 5 bases. The CDR3 consists of 15 residues. Germline-derived CDR1 and CDR2 are MNHEY and SMNVEV (reference sequence).

The J gene is TRBJ2-5, the V gene TRBV6-5; D remains unclear. The J call is in doubt because the DNA end fits TRBJ2-7 better. The CDR3 runs 14 residues. Germline CDR1 reads MNHEY; CDR2 reads SVGAGI. CDR3 in DNA: TGTGCCAGCAGTTACTCTAAACCCTCCTACGAGCAGTACTTC. It specifies CASSYSKPSYEQYF.

The V and J genes are TRBV28 and TRBJ2-2; D unclear. Germline CDR1 is MDHEN and CDR2 is SYDVKM. Trimming left V 5 bases short and J 1 base short, with 8 bases between. This CDR3 is built from 14 residues. CDR3 sequence reads: CASSTTLNTGELFF. Written as DNA, the CDR3 is TGTGCCAGCAGTACCACATTGAACACCGGGGAGCTGTTTTTT.

The chain joins TRBV4-3 to TRBJ2-3, with 11 bases fitting TRBD2. The germline CDR1 and CDR2 sequences are LGHNA and YSLEER. CDR3 length: 15 amino acids. J gave up 3 bases and V 5 bases, and 4 bases lay outside the gene matches. DNA for the CDR3: TGCGCCAGCAGCTCCGGGACTAGCGGAACAGATACGCAGTATTTT. Translating it yields CASSSGTSGTDTQYF.